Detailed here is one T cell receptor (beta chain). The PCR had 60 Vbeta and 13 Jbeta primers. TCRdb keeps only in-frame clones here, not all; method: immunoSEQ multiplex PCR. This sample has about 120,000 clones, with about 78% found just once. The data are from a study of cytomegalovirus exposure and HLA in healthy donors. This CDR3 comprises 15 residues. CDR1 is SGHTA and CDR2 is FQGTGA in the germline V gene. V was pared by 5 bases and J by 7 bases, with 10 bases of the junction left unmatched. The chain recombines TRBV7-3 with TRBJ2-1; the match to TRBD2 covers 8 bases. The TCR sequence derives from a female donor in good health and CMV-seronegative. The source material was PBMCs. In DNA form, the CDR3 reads TGTGCCAGCAGCGTCACGGGGGGGCCGAATAATGAGCAGTTCTTC. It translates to CASSVTGGPNNEQFF.